The 2 T cell receptor beta chains presented below share a single source sample, sequenced in a study of response to subunit inactivated influenza vaccine. TCRdb re-analysed the RT-PCR reads in MiXCR, keeping a single row per CDR3 protein. This sample yields almost 250,000 distinct CDR3 sequences, of which 12% are seen a single time; about 8% belongs to the top ten. The specimen was non-naive T cells sorted from PBMCs, collected 14 days before vaccination. The origin of the receptors is a man in his fifties who received an inactivated influenza vaccine.

The chain has TRBV24-1 and TRBJ2-2; the match to TRBD1 covers 9 bases. CDR3 length: 17 amino acids. J was trimmed by 4 bases and V by 7 bases; bases with no gene match: 12. CDR1 and CDR2 (germline): KGHDR, SFDVKD. Here the CDR3 reads CATSASPGQGSTGELFF. DNA of the CDR3: TGTGCCACCAGCGCTTCGCCGGGACAGGGAAGCACCGGGGAGCTGTTTTTT.

In this sample, this clonotype turned up a few times. CDR3 sequence reads: CAWTPAGMAYEQYF. The CDR3, as DNA: TGTGCCTGGACGCCCGCGGGAATGGCCTACGAGCAGTACTTC. This chain uses TRBV30 with TRBJ2-7, with a weak D call TRBD2 (6 bases). CDR1 is GTSNPN, CDR2 SVGIG, per germline (reference sequence). The germline V and J ends were trimmed by 4 bases and 2 bases, with 15 bases remaining between them. The CDR3 length is 14 residues.